In this sample, the clone carrying this TCR beta chain turned up a few times. The sample originates from a study of blood T cell repertoires in COVID-19. On the study more broadly: There were acute and convalescent COVID-19 samples, and they came from the United States, Italy and Spain. PBMCs, B-cell-depleted T cells, or T cells provided the cDNA or gDNA that made up the material.

Per the study methods: Estimated nucleated cell counts came from reference gene primer amplification. The method was immunoSEQ multiplex PCR; TCRdb's version includes in-frame clones alone and lacks a portion of them. D and trimming come from the DNA, and the V and J calls and clone size come from that table. The data show 140,000 or so clones, roughly 90% seen once. The material sequenced was peripheral blood. The TCR comes from a human donor in a cohort sampled during active COVID-19.

This chain's CDR3 is CASSLAGTGQGNSPLHF. CDR3 sequence (DNA): TGCGCCAGCAGCTTGGCCGGGACGGGACAGGGGAATTCACCCCTCCACTTT. V usage is TRBV5-1 and J usage is TRBJ1-6; 10 positions agree with TRBD1. Germline-derived CDR1 and CDR2 are SGHRS and YFSETQ. There are 17 residues in the CDR3. The V segment lost 0 bases and the J segment 7 bases; nucleotides outside the gene matches: 7.